This TCR beta chain was profiled in a study of a mutant IDH1 vaccine in newly diagnosed glioma. Study details: The therapy given earlier, which was standard therapy, consisted of radiotherapy, temozolomide, or both, and most of the patients received both. Study-level findings and limits: It seemed that pseudoprogression was not linked to changes in the top peripheral T cell clonotypes.

Repertoires were generated with immunoSEQ multiplex PCR, while TCRdb's copy carries only in-frame clones and drops some. The table lists about 16,000 clones, roughly 95% of them singletons. This clone was observed once. No antigen is known for it. The sample's time point: baseline, week 1 (first vaccination visit). Treatment meaning: pre-vaccination baseline after standard-of-care therapy. The clonotype comes from a woman younger than 30 with glioma. Some clones in this sample may be carry-over from other donors' samples. Sequencing was performed on peripheral blood mononuclear cells (PBMCs), taken from a glioma patient treated with radiotherapy, temozolomide or both.

CDR3 protein: CAISDFGTGGAEQYF. As DNA, the CDR3 is TGTGCCATCAGTGATTTCGGGACAGGGGGCGCCGAGCAGTACTTC. The J gene is TRBJ2-7, the V gene TRBV10-3, with TRBD1 matching over 12 bases. The CDR3 extends over 15 amino acids. Germline V gene sequence: CDR1 ENHRY, CDR2 SYGVKD. V dropped 3 bases and J dropped 6; count of bases not matched to a gene: 6.